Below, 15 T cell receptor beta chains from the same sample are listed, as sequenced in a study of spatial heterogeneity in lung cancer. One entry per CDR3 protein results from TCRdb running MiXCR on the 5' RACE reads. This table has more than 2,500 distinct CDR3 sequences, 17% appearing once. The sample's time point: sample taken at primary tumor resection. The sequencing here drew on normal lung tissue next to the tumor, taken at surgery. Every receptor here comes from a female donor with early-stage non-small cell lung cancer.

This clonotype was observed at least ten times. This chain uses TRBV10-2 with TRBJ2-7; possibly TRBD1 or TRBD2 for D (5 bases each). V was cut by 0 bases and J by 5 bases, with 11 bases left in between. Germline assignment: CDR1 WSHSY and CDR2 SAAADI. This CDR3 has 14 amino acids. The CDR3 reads CASSESWGNHEQYF. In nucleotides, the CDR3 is TGCGCCAGCAGTGAGTCTTGGGGGAACCACGAGCAGTACTTC.

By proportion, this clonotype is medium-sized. CDR3 sequence: CASTSDYTGELFF. Written as DNA, the CDR3 is TGCGCCAGCACCTCCGACTACACCGGGGAGCTGTTTTTT. The V call is TRBV10-2, the J call TRBJ2-2; D ambiguous. V gave up 7 bases and J gave up 3 bases, with 9 bases separating them. CDR3 length equals 13 residues. Germline CDR1 reads WSHSY; CDR2 reads SAAADI.

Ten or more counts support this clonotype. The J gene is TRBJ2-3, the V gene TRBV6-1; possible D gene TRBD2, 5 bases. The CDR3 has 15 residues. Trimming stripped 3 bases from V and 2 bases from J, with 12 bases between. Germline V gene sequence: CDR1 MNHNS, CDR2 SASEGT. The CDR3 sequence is CASSEFQTTTDTQYF. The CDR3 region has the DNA TGTGCCAGCAGTGAGTTCCAGACTACCACAGATACGCAGTATTTT.

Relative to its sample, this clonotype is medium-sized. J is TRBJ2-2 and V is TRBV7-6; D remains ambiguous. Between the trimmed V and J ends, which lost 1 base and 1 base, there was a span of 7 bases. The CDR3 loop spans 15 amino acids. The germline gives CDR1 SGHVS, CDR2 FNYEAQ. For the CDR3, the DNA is TGTGCCAGCAGCTTAGATAGACTGAACACCGGGGAGCTGTTTTTT. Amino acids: CASSLDRLNTGELFF.

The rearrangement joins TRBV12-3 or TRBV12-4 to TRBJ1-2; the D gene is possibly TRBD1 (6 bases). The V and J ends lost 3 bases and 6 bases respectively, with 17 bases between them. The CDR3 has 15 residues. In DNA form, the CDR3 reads TGTGCCAGCAGTTTGGGGGCCAGGAGGACCCATGGCTACACCTTC. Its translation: CASSLGARRTHGYTF.

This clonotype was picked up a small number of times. For the CDR3, the DNA is TGTGCCAGCAGTTACCTTACTAGCGGACGGGAGAATGAGCAGTTCTTC. As protein: CASSYLTSGRENEQFF. V is TRBV27 and J is TRBJ2-1; 8 nucleotides agree with TRBD2. CDR3 length equals 16 residues. Germline V gene sequence: CDR1 MNHEY, CDR2 SMNVEV (reference sequence). The V segment lost 4 bases and the J segment 7 bases; nucleotides outside the gene matches: 12.

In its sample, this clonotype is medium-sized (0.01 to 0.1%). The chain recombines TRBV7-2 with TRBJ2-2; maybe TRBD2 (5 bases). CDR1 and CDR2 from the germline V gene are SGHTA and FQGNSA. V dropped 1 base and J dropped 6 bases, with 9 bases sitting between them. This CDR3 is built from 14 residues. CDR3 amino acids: CASSLGGSAGELFF. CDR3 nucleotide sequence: TGTGCCAGCAGCTTAGGAGGGAGTGCCGGGGAGCTGTTTTTT.

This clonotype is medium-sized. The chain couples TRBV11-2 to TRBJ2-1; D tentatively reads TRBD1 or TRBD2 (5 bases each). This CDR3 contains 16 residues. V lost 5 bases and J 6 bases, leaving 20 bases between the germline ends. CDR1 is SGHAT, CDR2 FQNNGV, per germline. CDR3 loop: CASSRSVAGRANEQFF. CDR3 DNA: TGTGCCAGCAGCCGCAGTGTGGCAGGGCGGGCCAATGAGCAGTTCTTC.

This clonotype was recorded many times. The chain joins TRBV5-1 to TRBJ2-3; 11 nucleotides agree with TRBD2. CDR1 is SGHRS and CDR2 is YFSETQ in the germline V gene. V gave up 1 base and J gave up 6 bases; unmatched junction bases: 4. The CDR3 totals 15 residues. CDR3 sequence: CASSLTSGSSDTQYF. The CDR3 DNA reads TGCGCCAGCAGCTTGACTAGCGGGAGTTCGGATACGCAGTATTTT.

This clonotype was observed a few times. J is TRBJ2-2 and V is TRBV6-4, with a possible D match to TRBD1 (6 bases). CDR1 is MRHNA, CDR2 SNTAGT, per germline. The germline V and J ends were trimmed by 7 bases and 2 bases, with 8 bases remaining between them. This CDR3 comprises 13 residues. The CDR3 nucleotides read TGTGCCAGCAAGGGACAAAACACCGGGGAGCTGTTTTTT. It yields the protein CASKGQNTGELFF.

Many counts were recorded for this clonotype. The CDR3 reads CASSLVLGESDGYTF. Written as DNA, the CDR3 is TGCGCCAGCAGCTTGGTGCTGGGGGAGTCGGATGGCTACACCTTC. J is TRBJ1-2 and V is TRBV5-1, with a possible D match to TRBD1 (5 bases). CDR1 and CDR2 (germline): SGHRS, YFSETQ. The V end was cut by 0 bases, the J end by 6 bases, with 15 bases between. The CDR3 loop spans 15 amino acids. The variable domain in full, with the rest retrieved from reference TRBV5-1 and TRBJ1-2, is KAGVTQTPRYLIKTRGQQVTLSCSPISGHRSVSWYQQTPGQGLQFLFEYFSETQRNKGNFPGRFSGRQFSNSRSEMNVSTLELGDSALYLCASSLVLGESDGYTFGSGTRLTVV.

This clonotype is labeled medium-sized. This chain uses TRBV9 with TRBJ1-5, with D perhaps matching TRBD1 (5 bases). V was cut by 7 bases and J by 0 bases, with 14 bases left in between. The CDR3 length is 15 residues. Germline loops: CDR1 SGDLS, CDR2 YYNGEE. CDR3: CASQWQGYSNQPQHF. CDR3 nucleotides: TGTGCCAGCCAGTGGCAGGGCTATAGCAATCAGCCCCAGCATTTT.

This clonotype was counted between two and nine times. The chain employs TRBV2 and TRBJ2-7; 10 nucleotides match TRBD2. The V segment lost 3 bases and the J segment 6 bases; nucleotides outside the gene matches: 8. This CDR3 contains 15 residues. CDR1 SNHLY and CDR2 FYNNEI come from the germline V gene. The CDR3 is CASSDLASGGGEQYF. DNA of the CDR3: TGTGCCAGCAGTGATCTGGCTAGCGGGGGCGGCGAGCAGTACTTC.

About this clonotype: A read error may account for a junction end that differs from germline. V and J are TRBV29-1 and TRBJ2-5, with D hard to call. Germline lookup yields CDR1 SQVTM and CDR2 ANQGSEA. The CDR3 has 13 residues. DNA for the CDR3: TGCAGCGTAGCTAGACAAGCCCATGAGACCCTGTACTTC. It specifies CSVARQAHETLYF.

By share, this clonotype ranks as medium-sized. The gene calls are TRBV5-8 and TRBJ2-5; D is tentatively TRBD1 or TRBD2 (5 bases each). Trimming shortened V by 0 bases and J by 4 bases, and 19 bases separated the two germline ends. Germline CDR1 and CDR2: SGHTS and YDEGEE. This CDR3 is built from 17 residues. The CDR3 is CASSLVLGTQRGETQYF. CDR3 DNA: TGTGCCAGCAGCTTGGTGCTGGGGACCCAGCGCGGAGAGACCCAGTACTTC.